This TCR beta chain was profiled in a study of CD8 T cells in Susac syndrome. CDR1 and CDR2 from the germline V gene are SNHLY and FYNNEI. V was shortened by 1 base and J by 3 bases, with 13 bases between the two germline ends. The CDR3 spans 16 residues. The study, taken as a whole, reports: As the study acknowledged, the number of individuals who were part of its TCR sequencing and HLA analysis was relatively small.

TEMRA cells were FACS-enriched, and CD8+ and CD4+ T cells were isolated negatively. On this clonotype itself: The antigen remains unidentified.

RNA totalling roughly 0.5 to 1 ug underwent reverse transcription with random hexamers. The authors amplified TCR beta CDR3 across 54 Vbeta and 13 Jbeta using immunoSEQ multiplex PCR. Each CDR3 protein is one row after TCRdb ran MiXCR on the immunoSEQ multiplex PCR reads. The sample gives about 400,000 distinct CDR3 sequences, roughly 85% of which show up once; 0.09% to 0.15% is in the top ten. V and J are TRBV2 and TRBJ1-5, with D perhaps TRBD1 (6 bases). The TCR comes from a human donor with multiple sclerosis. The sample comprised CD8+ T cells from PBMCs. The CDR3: CASSEGIGGLNQPQHF. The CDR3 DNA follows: TGTGCCAGCAGTGAAGGAATAGGGGGGCTCAATCAGCCCCAGCATTTT.